These T cell receptor beta chains were read from a single sample in a study of blood T cell repertoires in COVID-19. TCRdb's copy holds only in-frame clones and misses some; the assay was immunoSEQ multiplex PCR. The repertoire has a few hundred thousand clones, about nine tenths of them found once; the top ten carry around 2.1%. Specimen: peripheral blood. All receptors derive from a man aged 18 to 29 with active or convalescent COVID-19. Each CDR3 is given with its conserved first and last residue. The D gene is left open where the match is weak. Size tells how often a clone was seen (once, few, many) or the class of an expanded clone, and some rows leave it out.

>TRBJ2-1|NA|NA|TRBV5-6
CASSLDPGTWQFF
TGTGCCAGCAGCTTGGATCCAGGGACTTGGCAGTTCTTC
>TRBJ1-5|NA|TRBD1|TRBV28
CASNPSDRVIQPQHF
TGTGCCAGCAATCCCTCTGACAGGGTAATACAGCCCCAGCATTTT
>TRBJ2-2|NA|NA|TRBV27
CASSFEAWDTGELFF
TGTGCCAGCAGTTTTGAGGCGTGGGACACCGGGGAGCTGTTTTTT
>TRBJ2-7|NA|TRBD2|TRBV4-1
CASSYISGTTTYEQYF
TGCGCCAGCAGCTATATTAGCGGGACCACCACCTACGAGCAGTACTTC
>TRBJ2-3|NA|TRBD2|TRBV28
CASSTRWTSGSAGDTQYF
TGTGCCAGCAGTACTAGATGGACTAGCGGGAGCGCCGGGGATACGCAGTATTTT
>TRBJ1-5|NA|NA|TRBV4-1
CASSQVGARQPQHF
TGCGCCAGCAGCCAAGTGGGGGCACGTCAGCCCCAGCATTTT
>TRBJ1-1|NA|NA|TRBV28
CASSLDSPEAFF
TGTGCCAGCAGTCTGGACAGCCCTGAAGCTTTCTTT
>TRBJ1-5|NA|NA|TRBV6-4
CASSDRGGGQPQHF
TGTGCCAGCAGTGACAGGGGCGGGGGTCAGCCCCAGCATTTT
>TRBJ2-7|NA|TRBD1|TRBV27
CASSPTGQGSYEQYF
TGTGCCAGCAGTCCGACGGGACAGGGCTCCTACGAGCAGTACTTC
>TRBJ1-3|NA|NA|TRBV9
CASSTEGITIYF
TGTGCCAGCAGCACCGAGGGTATTACCATATATTTT
>TRBJ2-2|NA|NA|TRBV4-1
CASSPESTGELFF
TGCGCCAGCAGCCCCGAGTCAACCGGGGAGCTGTTTTTT
>TRBJ2-3|NA|TRBD1|TRBV9
CASSEGTGTDTQYF
TGTGCCAGCAGTGAGGGGACAGGGACAGATACGCAGTATTTT
>TRBJ1-5|few|TRBD1|TRBV5-1
CASRNGTGNQPQHF
TGCGCCAGCAGGAACGGGACAGGGAATCAGCCCCAGCATTTT
>TRBJ2-7|NA|NA|TRBV7-9
CASSLSSGHLNYEQYF
TGTGCCAGCAGCTTATCATCGGGACACCTTAACTACGAGCAGTACTTC
>TRBJ1-1|once|NA|TRBV28
CASTSKGVEAFF
TGTGCCAGCACTTCGAAAGGGGTTGAAGCTTTCTTT
>TRBJ2-1|NA|NA|TRBV7-3
CASSLGAYNEQFF
TGTGCCAGCAGCCTTGGGGCGTACAATGAGCAGTTCTTC
>TRBJ2-5|once|TRBD2|TRBV7-9
CASSSTSGGDQETQYF
TGTGCCAGCAGCTCCACTAGCGGGGGGGACCAAGAGACCCAGTACTTC
>TRBJ2-3|once|TRBD1|TRBV3-1/TRBV3-2
CASSHYRGDTQYF
TGTGCCAGCAGCCACTACAGGGGGGATACGCAGTATTTT
>TRBJ2-1|NA|TRBD2|TRBV24-1
CATSDVLAGSYNEQFF
TGTGCCACCAGTGATGTACTAGCGGGGTCCTACAATGAGCAGTTCTTC
>TRBJ2-7|NA|TRBD1|TRBV28
CASTATQTGSIGEQYF
TGTGCCAGCACCGCCACTCAGACAGGGTCGATCGGGGAGCAGTACTTC
>TRBJ1-2|few|NA|TRBV2
CASRTPGGQGSDLGF
TGTGCCAGCAGAACACCCGGGGGGCAGGGCTCAGATTTAGGCTTC
>TRBJ2-1|NA|TRBD2|TRBV5-4
CASSNTSGRYNEQFF
TGTGCCAGCAGCAACACTAGCGGGAGATACAATGAGCAGTTCTTC
>TRBJ1-3|NA|NA|TRBV19
CASSISNSGNTIYF
TGTGCCAGTAGTATTTCCAACTCTGGAAACACCATATATTTT
>TRBJ1-2|NA|NA|TRBV6-5
CASSPQASNYGYTF
TGTGCCAGCAGTCCCCAGGCCTCTAACTATGGCTACACCTTC
>TRBJ1-2|NA|TRBD1|TRBV6-5
CASSYRDSYGYTF
TGTGCCAGCAGTTACCGGGACAGCTATGGCTACACCTTC
>TRBJ2-5|NA|NA|TRBV7-9
CASGGGGETQYF
TGTGCCAGCGGAGGGGGCGGGGAGACCCAGTACTTC
>TRBJ1-5|NA|NA|TRBV3-1/TRBV3-2
CASSQQGQPQHF
TGTGCCAGCAGCCAACAGGGTCAGCCCCAGCATTTT
>TRBJ1-2|NA|NA|TRBV24-1
CATSESARGYTF
TGTGCCACCAGTGAGTCCGCCAGGGGCTACACCTTC
>TRBJ2-7|NA|NA|TRBV7-9
CATSGDSYEQYF
TGTGCCACCTCGGGGGACTCCTACGAGCAGTACTTC
>TRBJ2-7|few|NA|TRBV5-8
CASSLNSLVEQYF
TGTGCCAGCAGCTTAAACAGCCTCGTCGAGCAGTACTTC
>TRBJ2-3|NA|NA|TRBV9
CASSVAGVTDTQYF
TGTGCCAGCAGCGTAGCGGGAGTGACAGATACGCAGTATTTT
>TRBJ2-1|NA|TRBD2|TRBV7-2
CASSSGLAGPHRKFF
TGTGCCAGCAGCTCGGGACTAGCGGGTCCTCACCGGAAGTTCTTC
>TRBJ2-2|NA|TRBD2|TRBV7-3
CASSTGGGPTGELFF
TGTGCCAGCAGCACAGGCGGGGGTCCCACCGGGGAGCTGTTTTTT
>TRBJ2-5|NA|NA|TRBV3-1/TRBV3-2
CASSQVPRYQETQYF
TGTGCCAGCAGCCAAGTTCCCAGGTACCAAGAGACCCAGTACTTC
>TRBJ2-5|NA|NA|TRBV18
CASSPLSQETQYF
TGTGCCAGCTCACCTCTCAGCCAAGAGACCCAGTACTTC
>TRBJ1-4|NA|TRBD1|TRBV4-2
CASSVSDRANNEKLFF
TGTGCCAGCAGCGTCTCTGACAGGGCAAATAATGAAAAACTGTTTTTT
>TRBJ2-1|NA|TRBD2|TRBV19
CASTPERGFYNEQFF
TGTGCCAGTACGCCCGAGCGGGGGTTCTACAATGAGCAGTTCTTC